These 7 T cell receptor beta chains originate from one sample sequenced in a study of T cell responses to AZD1222 COVID-19 vaccine. Libraries were prepared by immunoSEQ multiplex PCR; TCRdb keeps only in-frame clonotypes and omits some of them. The sample lists hundreds of thousands of clones; about 92% were seen once. The input for sequencing was peripheral blood, taken on day 0 of MenACWY control vaccination. The receptors come from an adult in good health.

The chain links TRBV5-1 to TRBJ1-2; D not certain. Trimming took 1 base from V and 6 from J, leaving 10 bases between them. CDR1 SGHRS and CDR2 YFSETQ come from the germline V gene. This CDR3 spans 13 amino acids. CDR3 region: CASSLFGSDGYTF. CDR3 sequence (DNA): TGCGCCAGCAGCTTGTTCGGCAGCGATGGCTACACCTTC.

The chain combines TRBV6-5 with TRBJ1-6; D is possibly TRBD1 (5 bases). The CDR3 contains 15 residues. The germline V gene encodes CDR1 MNHEY and CDR2 SVGAGI. Trimming stripped 5 bases from V and 7 bases from J, with 15 bases between. For the CDR3, the DNA is TGTGCCAGCAGTCGGGGCTCATCCCAGAATTCACCCCTCCACTTT. Translation: CASSRGSSQNSPLHF.

The chain carries TRBV12-3 or TRBV12-4 and TRBJ2-3; D uncertain. Deletions cut 3 bases from V and 6 bases from J, with 7 bases between. This CDR3 has 12 amino acids. CDR3: CASSFMADTQYF. The CDR3 DNA sequence: TGTGCCAGCAGTTTCATGGCCGATACGCAGTATTTT.

The chain carries TRBV10-1 and TRBJ1-1, with 7 bases lining up with TRBD1. CDR1 and CDR2 (germline): WNHNN, SYGVQD (reference sequence). This CDR3 comprises 15 residues. Trimming cost V 0 bases and J 4 bases; bases outside gene matches: 5. The CDR3 DNA is TGCGCCAGCAGTGAGTCGAGACAGGGACTCACTGAAGCTTTCTTT. Amino acid sequence: CASSESRQGLTEAFF.

The genes are TRBV5-1 and TRBJ1-1, with D possibly matching TRBD1 (6 bases). V was pared by 4 bases and J by 5 bases, with 21 bases between. This CDR3 is built from 16 residues. Looked up from germline, CDR1 is SGHRS and CDR2 is YFSETQ. The CDR3 region has the DNA TGCGCCAGCAGCCGTACCCTGCCGGGGGACAATACTGAAGCTTTCTTT. Amino acid sequence: CASSRTLPGDNTEAFF.

CDR3 nucleotide sequence: TGTGCCAGCAGTCCGGGACAGCCCAGCGAGCAGTACTTC. This encodes CASSPGQPSEQYF. The gene calls are TRBV12-3 or TRBV12-4 and TRBJ2-7; 7 nucleotides align to TRBD1. The junction had 7 bases not matched to a gene; V was cut back by 5 bases and J by 6 bases. The CDR3 is 13 residues long.

The chain employs TRBV7-9 and TRBJ1-2; 7 bases match TRBD1. J gave up 0 bases and V 5 bases, and 9 bases lay outside the gene matches. Germline CDR1 reads SEHNR; CDR2 reads FQNEAQ (reference sequence). The CDR3 extends over 16 amino acids. Here the CDR3 reads CASSQETGRANYGYTF. CDR3 bases: TGTGCCAGCAGCCAGGAGACAGGGAGAGCTAACTATGGCTACACCTTC.